These 4 T cell receptor beta chains share one sample of origin, sequenced in a study of memory CD4+ T cells and cytomegalovirus serostatus. Sequencing was performed with immunoSEQ multiplex PCR; in TCRdb, only in-frame clones are kept and a portion is missing. The sample includes 45,000 to 65,000 clones, about 80% seen only once; the top ten take 1.1% to 1.5%. The sort gate was single viable CD3+CD4+CD8-CD45RO+ cells for memory CD4+ T cells. The source material was memory CD4+ T cells from blood. All receptors come from an adult in good health and CMV-seropositive.

This chain uses TRBV10-2 with TRBJ2-1; D ambiguous. CDR1 and CDR2 (germline): WSHSY, SAAADI. This CDR3 comprises 16 residues. V lost 3 bases and J lost 4, with 16 bases in between. The CDR3 loop reads CASSESVRLPYNEQFF. CDR3 nucleotide sequence: TGCGCCAGCAGTGAAAGTGTTAGGTTGCCTTACAATGAGCAGTTCTTC.

This chain uses TRBV7-8 with TRBJ1-3; D might be TRBD1 (6 bases). The CDR3 spans 15 residues. Germline loops: CDR1 SGHVS, CDR2 FQNEAQ. V shed 2 bases and J shed 6 bases, with 14 bases lying between them. DNA for the CDR3: TGTGCCAGCAGCTTAACCGGACAGTTACAAAACACCATATATTTT. Amino acid sequence: CASSLTGQLQNTIYF.

The chain uses TRBV6-1 and TRBJ2-7; 7 bases map to TRBD2. This CDR3 region has 15 residues. The ends lost 1 base at V and 2 bases at J; junction bases unmatched: 5. CDR1 MNHNS and CDR2 SASEGT come from the germline V gene. This chain's CDR3 is CASSEELAEAYEQYF. The CDR3 coding sequence is TGTGCCAGCAGTGAAGAGCTAGCGGAAGCCTACGAGCAGTACTTC.

The chain recombines TRBV30 with TRBJ2-1; D could derive from TRBD1 or TRBD2 (5 bases each). CDR1 is GTSNPN and CDR2 is SVGIG in the germline V gene (reference sequence). This CDR3 has 16 amino acids. V lost 2 bases and J lost 4, with 18 bases in between. The CDR3 sequence: CAWSRVGVSLYNEQFF. In DNA, the CDR3 is TGTGCCTGGAGTAGAGTGGGGGTTTCCCTTTACAATGAGCAGTTCTTC.